This T cell receptor beta chain was sequenced during a study of T cell responses to AZD1222 COVID-19 vaccine. Overall study findings and caveats: Only six AZD1222 recipients tested seropositive at baseline. Repertoires were obtained only post-peak T cell response.

The assay was immunoSEQ multiplex PCR, and TCRdb's table has in-frame clones only and misses some. Of approximately 100,000 clones in the sample, 90% were seen once. Germline loops: CDR1 SEHNR, CDR2 FQNEAQ (reference sequence). V lost 5 bases, J lost 1 base, and 7 bases stayed unmatched. The CDR3 length is 15 residues. Details on this clone: Its cognate antigen is unknown.

Source: peripheral blood, taken on day 0 of AZD1222 vaccination. The chain carries TRBV7-9 and TRBJ1-1; TRBD1 matches at 7 bases. This sequence originates from an adult in good health. The CDR3 DNA sequence: TGTGCCAGCAGCGAAAGGACAGGAGAGAACACTGAAGCTTTCTTT. Translated: CASSERTGENTEAFF.